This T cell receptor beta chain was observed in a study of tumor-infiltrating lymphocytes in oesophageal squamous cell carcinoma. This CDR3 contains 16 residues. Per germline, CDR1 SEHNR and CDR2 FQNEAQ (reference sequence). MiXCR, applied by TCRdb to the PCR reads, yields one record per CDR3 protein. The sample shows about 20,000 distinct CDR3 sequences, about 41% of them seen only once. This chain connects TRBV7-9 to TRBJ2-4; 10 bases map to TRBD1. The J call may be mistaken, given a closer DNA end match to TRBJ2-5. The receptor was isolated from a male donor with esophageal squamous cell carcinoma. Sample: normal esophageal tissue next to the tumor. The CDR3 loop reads CASSLAGTGAGETQYF. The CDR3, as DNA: TGTGCCAGCAGCCTTGCCGGGACAGGGGCCGGGGAGACCCAGTACTTC.